Listed below are T cell receptor beta chains from one sample, sequenced in a study of T cell responses to AZD1222 COVID-19 vaccine. TCRdb's table, derived via immunoSEQ multiplex PCR, lists solely in-frame clones and lacks some. The sample includes tens of thousands of clones, 65% to 85% seen only once; the top ten take about 3%. Here the sequenced sample was peripheral blood, taken on day 0 of AZD1222 vaccination. These receptors were taken from an adult in good health. The CDR3 runs from the conserved cysteine through the conserved F or W. Each record gives: V gene, J gene, clone size, D gene, CDR3 DNA, CDR3 protein. The D gene is left open where the match is weak. Expanded clones get a size class; other rows say once, few or many, or leave the size out.

V gene: TRBV19
J gene: TRBJ1-3
clone size: few
D gene: .
CDR3 DNA: TGTGCCAGTAGTGACATATTCTCTGGAAACACCATATATTTT
CDR3 protein: CASSDIFSGNTIYF

V gene: TRBV4-3
J gene: TRBJ2-4
clone size: .
D gene: .
CDR3 DNA: TGCGCCAGCAGCCCAGGACGGTTTACAATAGCCAAAAACATTCAGTACTTC
CDR3 protein: CASSPGRFTIAKNIQYF

V gene: TRBV4-2
J gene: TRBJ1-2
clone size: once
D gene: TRBD1
CDR3 DNA: TGTGCCAGCAGCCAAGATGCAGGGGGCGGTGGCTACACCTTC
CDR3 protein: CASSQDAGGGGYTF

V gene: TRBV11-2
J gene: TRBJ2-1
clone size: .
D gene: .
CDR3 DNA: TGTGCCAGCACCCACGGAATATGGAATTCGAGCTCCTACAATGAGCAGTTCTTC
CDR3 protein: CASTHGIWNSSSYNEQFF

V gene: TRBV9
J gene: TRBJ2-1
clone size: .
D gene: .
CDR3 DNA: TGTGCCAGCAGCGCCCCACCCGGGACCCCCGGACCAGCCAAGAATGAGCAGTTCTTC
CDR3 protein: CASSAPPGTPGPAKNEQFF

V gene: TRBV2
J gene: TRBJ1-2
clone size: .
D gene: .
CDR3 DNA: TGTGCCAGCAGTGAGGGGGCAAACTATGGCTACACCTTC
CDR3 protein: CASSEGANYGYTF

V gene: TRBV2
J gene: TRBJ2-1
clone size: once
D gene: .
CDR3 DNA: TGTGCCAGCAGCCCCTACAATGAGCAGTTCTTC
CDR3 protein: CASSPYNEQFF

V gene: TRBV7-8
J gene: TRBJ1-1
clone size: .
D gene: .
CDR3 DNA: TGTGCCAGCAGCCCCTGGGCCTCGAACACTGAAGCTTTCTTT
CDR3 protein: CASSPWASNTEAFF

V gene: TRBV4-3
J gene: TRBJ1-5
clone size: .
D gene: .
CDR3 DNA: TGCGCCAGCAGCCAAGATGTGGGTCAGCCCCAGCATTTT
CDR3 protein: CASSQDVGQPQHF

V gene: TRBV5-1
J gene: TRBJ1-6
clone size: .
D gene: .
CDR3 DNA: TGCGCCAGCAGCCCCGGGGTGGATGGGGCCCTCCACTTT
CDR3 protein: CASSPGVDGALHF

V gene: TRBV10-2
J gene: TRBJ1-4
clone size: .
D gene: .
CDR3 DNA: TGCGCCAGCCAGCTAGGGGAAAAACTGTTTTTT
CDR3 protein: CASQLGEKLFF

V gene: TRBV7-2
J gene: TRBJ2-5
clone size: .
D gene: TRBD2
CDR3 DNA: TGTGCCAGCAGCGGGGGACTAGCGGGAGCAGAGACCCAGTACTTC
CDR3 protein: CASSGGLAGAETQYF

V gene: TRBV5-1
J gene: TRBJ1-1
clone size: .
D gene: TRBD1
CDR3 DNA: TGCGCCAGCAGCGCGGGACAGCAAGGCACTGAAGCTTTCTTT
CDR3 protein: CASSAGQQGTEAFF

V gene: TRBV5-1
J gene: TRBJ2-1
clone size: .
D gene: TRBD2
CDR3 DNA: TGCGCCAGCAACCCGGGGGGGACCCTTGCGTCCAATGAGCAGTTCTTC
CDR3 protein: CASNPGGTLASNEQFF

V gene: TRBV3-1/TRBV3-2
J gene: TRBJ2-3
clone size: .
D gene: TRBD2
CDR3 DNA: TGTGCCAGCAGCCAAGCGGGGGTTGCGGGGGGCACAGATACGCAGTATTTT
CDR3 protein: CASSQAGVAGGTDTQYF

V gene: TRBV18
J gene: TRBJ1-2
clone size: .
D gene: TRBD1
CDR3 DNA: TGTGCCAGCGCCCAGGGGGAGCGGGCCTATGGCTACACCTTC
CDR3 protein: CASAQGERAYGYTF

V gene: TRBV19
J gene: TRBJ1-1
clone size: .
D gene: .
CDR3 DNA: TGTGCCAGTAGTGGGGCAGGCCTCGAAGCTTTCTTT
CDR3 protein: CASSGAGLEAFF

V gene: TRBV19
J gene: TRBJ2-4
clone size: .
D gene: .
CDR3 DNA: TGTGCCAGTAGTATTCGGGACATCTCCTGGGGCAAAAACATTCAGTACTTC
CDR3 protein: CASSIRDISWGKNIQYF

V gene: TRBV3-1/TRBV3-2
J gene: TRBJ1-3
clone size: once
D gene: .
CDR3 DNA: TGTGCCAGCAGCCCTCAAACGCGGGCGGCTGGAAACACCATATATTTT
CDR3 protein: CASSPQTRAAGNTIYF

V gene: TRBV7-2
J gene: TRBJ1-2
clone size: .
D gene: TRBD1
CDR3 DNA: TGTGCCAGCAGCCGGGACAGGGTCTCGAATGGCTACACCTTC
CDR3 protein: CASSRDRVSNGYTF

V gene: TRBV5-6
J gene: TRBJ2-7
clone size: .
D gene: TRBD1
CDR3 DNA: TGTGCCAGCAGCCGACAGGGGGAAATGTGGGAGCAGTACTTC
CDR3 protein: CASSRQGEMWEQYF

V gene: TRBV4-3
J gene: TRBJ1-4
clone size: once
D gene: TRBD1
CDR3 DNA: TGCGCCAGCAGCCAAGATTTGGACAGGGAAAATGAAAAACTGTTTTTT
CDR3 protein: CASSQDLDRENEKLFF

V gene: TRBV19
J gene: TRBJ2-1
clone size: .
D gene: .
CDR3 DNA: TGTGCCAGTAGTACCCTCTACAATGAGCAGTTCTTC
CDR3 protein: CASSTLYNEQFF

V gene: TRBV10-3
J gene: TRBJ2-5
clone size: .
D gene: .
CDR3 DNA: TGTGCCATCAGTGACGTCGGACAAGAGACCCAGTACTTC
CDR3 protein: CAISDVGQETQYF

V gene: TRBV7-2
J gene: TRBJ2-7
clone size: .
D gene: TRBD2
CDR3 DNA: TGTGCCAGCAGCTTATTTTACGGGACTAGTCCCTACGAGCAGTACTTC
CDR3 protein: CASSLFYGTSPYEQYF

V gene: TRBV6-2/TRBV6-3
J gene: TRBJ2-3
clone size: .
D gene: .
CDR3 DNA: TGTGCCAGCAGTTACGCAGATACGCAGTATTTT
CDR3 protein: CASSYADTQYF

V gene: TRBV5-5
J gene: TRBJ1-2
clone size: .
D gene: .
CDR3 DNA: TGTGCCAGCAGCTTGTCCGGCAGACCTAACTATGGCTACACCTTC
CDR3 protein: CASSLSGRPNYGYTF

V gene: TRBV7-6
J gene: TRBJ2-7
clone size: few
D gene: .
CDR3 DNA: TGTGCCAGCAGCTTAGCGGGAGGCACCTACGAGCAGTACTTC
CDR3 protein: CASSLAGGTYEQYF

V gene: TRBV6-2/TRBV6-3
J gene: TRBJ2-5
clone size: .
D gene: .
CDR3 DNA: TGTGCCAGCAGTCTATCGTGGGAGACCCAGTACTTC
CDR3 protein: CASSLSWETQYF

V gene: TRBV19
J gene: TRBJ2-3
clone size: once
D gene: .
CDR3 DNA: TGTGCCAGTAGTAAACTGGGCAACACAGATACGCAGTATTTT
CDR3 protein: CASSKLGNTDTQYF

V gene: TRBV5-7
J gene: TRBJ2-7
clone size: .
D gene: TRBD1
CDR3 DNA: TGTGCCAGCAGACAGGCGTGGGACAGGCCATCCTACGAGCAGTACTTC
CDR3 protein: CASRQAWDRPSYEQYF

V gene: TRBV2
J gene: TRBJ1-1
clone size: .
D gene: .
CDR3 DNA: TGTGCCAGCAGTCCGAACAGCGAAGCGAACACTGAAGCTTTCTTT
CDR3 protein: CASSPNSEANTEAFF

V gene: TRBV6-5
J gene: TRBJ1-1
clone size: .
D gene: .
CDR3 DNA: TGTGCCAGCCTCAGCAGGATTGTTATGAACACTGAAGCTTTCTTT
CDR3 protein: CASLSRIVMNTEAFF

V gene: TRBV7-2
J gene: TRBJ2-7
clone size: .
D gene: TRBD2
CDR3 DNA: TGTGCCAGCAGCTTAGCAAGAGGGACTAGACGGGGCGAGCAGTACTTC
CDR3 protein: CASSLARGTRRGEQYF

V gene: TRBV7-2
J gene: TRBJ1-2
clone size: .
D gene: .
CDR3 DNA: TGTGCCAGCAGCTCTACCCCGCCGGATCCGTTCTATGGCTACACCTTC
CDR3 protein: CASSSTPPDPFYGYTF

V gene: TRBV6-5
J gene: TRBJ2-2
clone size: .
D gene: TRBD1
CDR3 DNA: TGTGCCAGCAGTTACGCAGGGGGCATGGTCGGGGAGCTGTTTTTT
CDR3 protein: CASSYAGGMVGELFF

V gene: TRBV19
J gene: TRBJ1-1
clone size: .
D gene: TRBD1
CDR3 DNA: TGTGCCAGTAGTTCCCAAGGGACAGAGAACACTGAAGCTTTCTTT
CDR3 protein: CASSSQGTENTEAFF

V gene: TRBV30
J gene: TRBJ1-1
clone size: .
D gene: .
CDR3 DNA: TGTGCGGGGGGCGGGAGGAACACTGAAGCTTTCTTT
CDR3 protein: CAGGGRNTEAFF

V gene: TRBV7-2
J gene: TRBJ2-5
clone size: .
D gene: .
CDR3 DNA: TGTGCCAGCAGCTATTGGTCCGGGACAAAAGAGACCCAGTACTTC
CDR3 protein: CASSYWSGTKETQYF

V gene: TRBV5-1
J gene: TRBJ2-5
clone size: .
D gene: TRBD1
CDR3 DNA: TGCGCCAGCAGGGACAGGGGAGCAGAAACCCAGTACTTC
CDR3 protein: CASRDRGAETQYF

V gene: TRBV7-9
J gene: TRBJ1-4
clone size: .
D gene: .
CDR3 DNA: TGTGCCAGCAGCCCCGACAGGCCGGCTATGGAAAAACTGTTTTTT
CDR3 protein: CASSPDRPAMEKLFF

V gene: TRBV4-2
J gene: TRBJ1-2
clone size: .
D gene: TRBD1
CDR3 DNA: TGTGCCAGCAGCCAAGTTCCGACAGGGGGCGCATTAGCCGGCTACACCTTC
CDR3 protein: CASSQVPTGGALAGYTF

V gene: TRBV15
J gene: TRBJ2-5
clone size: once
D gene: .
CDR3 DNA: TGTGCCACCAGCAGAGACCAGGAAGAGACCCAGTACTTC
CDR3 protein: CATSRDQEETQYF

V gene: TRBV30
J gene: TRBJ1-5
clone size: .
D gene: TRBD1
CDR3 DNA: TGTGCCTGGAGTGACAGGGGGCAGCCCCAGCATTTT
CDR3 protein: CAWSDRGQPQHF

V gene: TRBV30
J gene: TRBJ2-7
clone size: .
D gene: .
CDR3 DNA: TGTGCCTGGACCAGGGGGGGGACAGGTTCCTACGAGCAGTACTTC
CDR3 protein: CAWTRGGTGSYEQYF

V gene: TRBV2
J gene: TRBJ2-7
clone size: once
D gene: .
CDR3 DNA: TGTGCCAGCAGGGCGGGACAGAGCTCCTACGAGCAGTATTTC
CDR3 protein: CASRAGQSSYEQYF

V gene: TRBV18
J gene: TRBJ2-1
clone size: .
D gene: TRBD2
CDR3 DNA: TGTGCCAGCTGTACTAGCGGGAGTAGAGGGATTGAGCAGTTCTTC
CDR3 protein: CASCTSGSRGIEQFF

V gene: TRBV19
J gene: TRBJ2-2
clone size: once
D gene: TRBD2
CDR3 DNA: TGTGCCAGTAGTATCGGGCTAGCGGGAGGGCCGGGGGAGCTGTTTTTT
CDR3 protein: CASSIGLAGGPGELFF

V gene: TRBV7-9
J gene: TRBJ2-4
clone size: once
D gene: .
CDR3 DNA: TGTGCCAGCAGCTTATTACAAAACATTCAGTACTTC
CDR3 protein: CASSLLQNIQYF

V gene: TRBV6-5
J gene: TRBJ1-5
clone size: .
D gene: .
CDR3 DNA: TGTGCCAGCCAGCCAAACTTTAATCAGCCCCAGCATTTT
CDR3 protein: CASQPNFNQPQHF

V gene: TRBV9
J gene: TRBJ2-1
clone size: once
D gene: .
CDR3 DNA: TGTGCCAGCAGCGTAGGTCAGCTCAATGAGCAGTTCTTC
CDR3 protein: CASSVGQLNEQFF